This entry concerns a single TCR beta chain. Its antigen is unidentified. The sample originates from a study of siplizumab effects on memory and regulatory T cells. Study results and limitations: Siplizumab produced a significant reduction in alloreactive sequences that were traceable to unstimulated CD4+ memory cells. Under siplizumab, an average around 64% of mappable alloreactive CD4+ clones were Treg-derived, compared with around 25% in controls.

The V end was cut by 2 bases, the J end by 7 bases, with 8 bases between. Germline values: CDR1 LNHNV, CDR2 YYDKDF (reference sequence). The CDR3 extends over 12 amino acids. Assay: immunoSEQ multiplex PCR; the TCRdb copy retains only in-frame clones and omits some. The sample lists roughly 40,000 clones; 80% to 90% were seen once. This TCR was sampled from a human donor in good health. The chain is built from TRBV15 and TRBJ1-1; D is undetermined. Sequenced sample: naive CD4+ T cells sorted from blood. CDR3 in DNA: TGTGCCACCAGCAGACAGGAGAGTGAAGCTTTCTTT. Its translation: CATSRQESEAFF.